Each of the 29 T cell receptor beta chains below was sequenced from the same sample in a study of regulatory T cells in long-lasting Graves disease. Arm-PCR of CDR3 regions and iRepertoire HTBI primers were the basis on which TCR beta libraries were built. Each CDR3 protein is one row after TCRdb ran MiXCR on the multiplex PCR reads. The repertoire includes approximately 350,000 distinct CDR3 sequences, about 10% of them detected once, and 15% to 20% sits in the top ten. Time point specified: newly diagnosed GD, antithyroid drugs for less than 3 months. PBMC RNA served as the TCR library source. These data were likewise used in another study, on T cells in Graves' hyperthyroidism and ophthalmopathy.

This specimen consisted of peripheral blood mononuclear cells (PBMCs), obtained at new diagnosis, from a patient treated with antithyroid drugs. These TCRs come from a woman in her late teens or twenties with Graves disease.

This clonotype was observed many times. This chain joins TRBV20-1 and TRBJ2-7, with D perhaps matching TRBD2 (7 bases). Germline assignment: CDR1 DFQATT and CDR2 SNEGSKA (reference sequence). Trimming pared 6 bases from V and 4 bases from J, leaving 19 bases between. The CDR3 contains 14 residues. CDR3 residues: CSAEGEGLSYEQYF. CDR3 coding DNA: TGCAGTGCGGAGGGGGAGGGCCTCAGTTACGAGCAGTACTTC.

The chain recombines TRBV7-2 with TRBJ1-2; 9 positions agree with TRBD1. Trimming cost V 2 bases and J 6 bases; bases outside gene matches: 7. Germline V gives CDR1 SGHTA, CDR2 FQGNSA. The length of the CDR3 is 15 residues. The CDR3 region is CASSLSGDRADGYTF. The CDR3 bases are TGTGCCAGCAGCTTAAGCGGGGACAGGGCGGATGGCTACACCTTC.

In its sample, this clonotype was seen a few times. The J gene is TRBJ1-3, the V gene TRBV5-6; D gene uncertain. V was trimmed by 0 bases and J by 0 bases, leaving 10 bases between them. CDR3 length: 16 residues. The germline gives CDR1 SGHDT, CDR2 YYEEEE. The CDR3 sequence is CASSLVGGSSGNTIYF. The CDR3 nucleotides read TGTGCCAGCAGCTTGGTTGGCGGGAGCTCTGGAAACACCATATATTTT.

As concerns this clonotype: This could be a read error, since a much larger clone is one nucleotide away. The CDR3 spells CAISDRQDQETQYF. The CDR3 DNA reads TGTGCCATCAGTGACCGACAGGACCAAGAGACCCAGTACTTC. J is TRBJ2-5 and V is TRBV10-3, with D perhaps TRBD1 (6 bases). The CDR3 runs to 14 residues. Trimming shortened V by 3 bases and J by 0 bases, and 8 bases separated the two germline ends. Germline V CDR1 and CDR2: ENHRY, SYGVKD.

The chain carries TRBV24-1 and TRBJ2-2, with D perhaps matching TRBD2 (5 bases). CDR1 KGHDR and CDR2 SFDVKD come from the germline V gene. V lost 3 bases, J lost 6 bases, and 7 bases lay in between. The length of the CDR3 is 13 residues. CDR3 coding DNA: TGTGCCACCAGTGATCCCGGGGCCGGGGAGCTGTTTTTT. Its translation is CATSDPGAGELFF.

This clonotype turned up a few times. The chain employs TRBV7-9 and TRBJ2-7, with TRBD2 matching over 7 bases. The J segment lost 0 bases and the V segment lost 5 bases, leaving 10 bases of the junction unmatched. Germline values: CDR1 SEHNR, CDR2 FQNEAQ (reference sequence). The CDR3 covers 16 residues. Here the CDR3 DNA reads TGTGCCAGCAGCCAGAGGGACTACGAAAGCTCCTACGAGCAGTACTTC. Its translation is CASSQRDYESSYEQYF.

This clonotype was seen ten or more times. The genes are TRBV12-3 or TRBV12-4 and TRBJ1-5, with 7 bases matching TRBD1. The CDR3 extends over 16 amino acids. V dropped 4 bases and J dropped 2; count of bases not matched to a gene: 8. CDR3 bases: TGTGCCAGCAGTTCCCCAATCGGACAGGGCAATCAGCCCCAGCATTTT. Amino acid sequence: CASSSPIGQGNQPQHF.

The V call is TRBV6-1, the J call TRBJ2-7; 11 bases are a match to TRBD1. Germline V CDR1 and CDR2: MNHNS, SASEGT. The CDR3 length is 15 residues. Germline trimming cut 5 bases from V and 2 bases from J; bases unmatched to any gene: 5. CDR3 amino acids: CASSLGQGATYEQYV. As DNA, the CDR3 is TGTGCCAGCAGTCTTGGACAGGGGGCCACCTACGAGCAGTACGTC.

This clonotype was observed many times. The rearrangement joins TRBV6-1 to TRBJ1-2; D perhaps matches TRBD1 (6 bases). The CDR3 totals 15 residues. Germline loops: CDR1 MNHNS, CDR2 SASEGT. V gave up 6 bases and J gave up 3 bases, with 17 bases separating them. As DNA, the CDR3 is TGTGCCAGCAGGCGAACAGGGTTTGGAGACTATGGCTACACCTTC. This gives the protein CASRRTGFGDYGYTF.

CDR3 amino acids: CASSPSGAMRRETQYF. DNA of the CDR3: TGTGCCAGCAGTCCCTCGGGGGCTATGAGGAGGGAGACCCAGTACTTC. This rearrangement joins TRBV12-3 or TRBV12-4 to TRBJ2-5, with D possibly being TRBD1 or TRBD2 (6 bases each). V lost 5 bases, J lost 5 bases, and 21 bases lay in between. The CDR3 sequence is 16 residues long.

This clonotype was recorded at least ten times. A junction end diverges from the germline sequence, so it may reflect a read error. V usage is TRBV7-9 and J usage is TRBJ2-5; D is unresolved. The CDR3 spans 15 residues. Germline values: CDR1 SEHNR, CDR2 FQNEAQ (reference sequence). CDR3 in DNA: TGTGCTAGCAGCTTAGCTCCGGACCGCAAAGAGACCCAGTACTTC. Protein sequence: CASSLAPDRKETQYF.

Only a few counts were recorded for this clonotype. The chain is built from TRBV10-3 and TRBJ2-3; 11 bases align to TRBD2. After removal of 2 bases from V and 8 bases from J, the junction contained 9 bases not matched to a gene. CDR1 ENHRY and CDR2 SYGVKD come from the germline V gene. This CDR3 spans 16 amino acids. This CDR3 is CAISEVSGGADGTQYF. The CDR3 DNA is TGTGCCATCAGTGAGGTTAGCGGGGGGGCCGATGGTACGCAGTATTTT.

This clonotype was seen ten or more times. The chain joins TRBV11-2 to TRBJ1-2; a weak D match, TRBD1 (6 bases). The germline V gene encodes CDR1 SGHAT and CDR2 FQNNGV. V lost 0 bases and J lost 6, with 11 bases in between. This CDR3 has 14 amino acids. CDR3 protein: CASSLDRNRDGYTF. The CDR3 coding sequence is TGTGCCAGCAGCTTAGATCGGAACAGGGATGGCTACACCTTC.

Many counts were recorded for this clonotype. The rearrangement joins TRBV12-3 or TRBV12-4 to TRBJ2-4, with a weak D call TRBD2 (5 bases). This CDR3 comprises 18 residues. Trimming pared 8 bases from V and 7 bases from J, leaving 30 bases between. The CDR3 nucleotides are TGTGCCAGCCCGTTCTCAAAAATCGGGGTCGAAGATGCGAACATTCAGTACTTC. This gives the protein CASPFSKIGVEDANIQYF.

This sequence joins TRBV5-4 and TRBJ2-5; 14 positions agree with TRBD2. This CDR3 spans 17 amino acids. J was trimmed by 5 bases and V by 1 base; bases with no gene match: 7. From germline, CDR1 is SGHNT and CDR2 YYREEE (reference sequence). The CDR3: CASSLRLAGGNSETQYF. CDR3 DNA: TGTGCCAGCAGCTTGAGACTAGCGGGAGGGAATTCGGAGACCCAGTACTTC.

This clonotype came up a few times. V and J are TRBV19 and TRBJ1-1; weak D call: TRBD1 (6 bases). The germline gives CDR1 LNHDA, CDR2 SQIVND (reference sequence). The CDR3 runs 15 residues. V lost 7 bases and J lost 0, with 15 bases in between. CDR3 DNA: TGTGCCAGTACCTTTGGGACAAAGATGAACACTGAAGCTTTCTTT. Amino acids: CASTFGTKMNTEAFF. Full variable domain (outside the CDR3, taken from reference TRBV19 and TRBJ1-1): DGGITQSPKYLFRKEGQNVTLSCEQNLNHDAMYWYRQDPGQGLRLIYYSQIVNDFQKGDIAEGYSVSREKKESFPLTVTSAQKNPTAFYLCASTFGTKMNTEAFFGQGTRLTVV.

This clonotype was counted ten times or more. This chain uses TRBV27 with TRBJ2-1; TRBD1 matches at 7 bases. The junction had 6 bases not matched to a gene; V was cut back by 4 bases and J by 6 bases. CDR3 length equals 14 residues. Germline CDR1 is MNHEY and CDR2 is SMNVEV (reference sequence). DNA of the CDR3: TGTGCCAGCAGTTCCGACAGGGCGGTCAATGAGCAGTTCTTC. Its protein product is CASSSDRAVNEQFF.

The chain recombines TRBV2 with TRBJ1-6; D ambiguous. The V gene's germline CDR1 is SNHLY and CDR2 FYNNEI. The ends were cut back, 4 bases at V and 6 bases at J, with 16 bases in the middle. The CDR3 runs 16 residues. This CDR3 reads CASSGYPGSLNSPLHF. The DNA for the CDR3 is TGTGCCAGCAGTGGATATCCGGGGTCTCTTAATTCACCCCTCCACTTT.

This clonotype has ten or more counts. V gene TRBV6-1 combines with J gene TRBJ2-5; 10 nucleotides line up with TRBD2. The CDR3 spans 15 residues. J was trimmed by 4 bases and V by 1 base; bases with no gene match: 3. Per germline, CDR1 MNHNS and CDR2 SASEGT. CDR3 sequence (DNA): TGTGCCAGCAGTGAAGTGAGCGGGGGGGGAGAGACCCAGTACTTC. It codes for CASSEVSGGGETQYF.

This clonotype was picked up many times. A junction boundary mismatches the germline segment, possibly from a read error. The chain combines TRBV11-2 with TRBJ1-1; a possible D gene is TRBD1 (5 bases). The V gene's germline CDR1 is SGHAT and CDR2 FQNNGV. The CDR3 has 15 amino acids. Written as DNA, the CDR3 is TGCGCCAGCAGCCTGGCGGGGGGACGGAACACTGAAGCTTTCTTT. It translates to CASSLAGGRNTEAFF.

This clonotype came up many times. The chain joins TRBV12-3 or TRBV12-4 to TRBJ1-2; D gene uncertain. V was cut by 6 bases and J by 6 bases, with 14 bases left in between. The CDR3 runs to 13 residues. CDR3 in amino acids: CASSPLDRDGYTF. CDR3 bases: TGTGCCAGCAGCCCACTCGATCGGGATGGCTACACCTTC.

The chain recombines TRBV4-2 with TRBJ2-2; 8 bases are a match to TRBD1. Trimming at V came to 0 bases and at J to 0 bases, leaving 6 bases not matched to a gene. Germline CDR1 and CDR2: LGHNA and YNFKEQ. This CDR3 comprises 18 residues. CDR3 in DNA: TGTGCCAGCAGCCAAGATCTGACAGGGGCCGCGAACACCGGGGAGCTGTTTTTT. This sequence encodes CASSQDLTGAANTGELFF.

In its sample, this clonotype was seen many times. The J gene is TRBJ2-7, the V gene TRBV7-2, with D possibly being TRBD1 (5 bases). The CDR3 length is 17 residues. Per germline, CDR1 SGHTA and CDR2 FQGNSA. The ends were cut back, 5 bases at V and 3 bases at J, with 23 bases in the middle. In DNA, the CDR3 is TGTGCCAGCAGCCAGCAGGGTAACGCCGGCACTTTCTACGAGCAGTACTTC. Amino acid sequence: CASSQQGNAGTFYEQYF.

This clonotype has just a few counts. The gene calls are TRBV18 and TRBJ2-1; no firm D call. The CDR3 covers 16 residues. Germline V gene sequence: CDR1 KGHSH, CDR2 LQKENI. The V gene lost 2 bases and the J gene lost 7 bases, with 18 bases spanning the gap. CDR3 loop: CASSPDTNPLGNEQFF. CDR3 DNA sequence: TGTGCCAGCTCACCAGATACTAACCCCCTGGGAAATGAGCAGTTCTTC. The full variable domain, with the rest looked up from reference TRBV18 and TRBJ2-1, is NAGVMQNPRHLVRRRGQEARLRCSPMKGHSHVYWYRQLPEEGLKFMVYLQKENIIDESGMPKERFSAEFPKEGPSILRIQQVVRGDSAAYFCASSPDTNPLGNEQFFGPGTRLTVL.

The rearrangement joins TRBV4-1 to TRBJ1-2; 9 nucleotides agree with TRBD1. The germline CDR1 and CDR2 sequences are MGHRA and YSYEKL. V was pared by 4 bases and J by 4 bases, with 10 bases of the junction left unmatched. This CDR3 has 16 amino acids. The CDR3 DNA sequence: TGCGCCAGCAGCCGACCTCCGGGACAGGGCTTCTATGGCTACACCTTC. Amino acid sequence: CASSRPPGQGFYGYTF.

This clonotype showed up just a few times. CDR3 DNA: TGTGCCAGCTCACCAGGAGGGACAGCCCCGGCCATATATTTT. Encoded protein: CASSPGGTAPAIYF. The gene calls are TRBV18 and TRBJ1-3, with TRBD1 matching over 7 bases. The CDR3 totals 14 residues. Unmatched junction bases numbered 9, after V lost 2 bases and J lost 11 bases. The germline V gene has CDR1 KGHSH and CDR2 LQKENI. Variable domain in full (rest from reference TRBV18 and TRBJ1-3): NAGVMQNPRHLVRRRGQEARLRCSPMKGHSHVYWYRQLPEEGLKFMVYLQKENIIDESGMPKERFSAEFPKEGPSILRIQQVVRGDSAAYFCASSPGGTAPAIYFGEGSWLTVV.

The V gene is TRBV5-5, the J gene TRBJ1-5; no reliable D call. The germline CDR1 and CDR2 sequences are SGHKS and YYEKEE (reference sequence). The V gene lost 1 base and the J gene lost 5 bases, with 13 bases spanning the gap. The CDR3 consists of 15 residues. The CDR3 here is CASSLSGEVDQPQHF. Written as DNA, the CDR3 is TGTGCCAGCAGCTTGTCCGGGGAGGTGGATCAGCCCCAGCATTTT.

DNA of the CDR3: TGTGCCACCAGTGATTTTGCCGGGACAGGGGTCCCCGGGGGTTACAATGAGCAGTTCTTC. Translation: CATSDFAGTGVPGGYNEQFF. This chain uses TRBV24-1 with TRBJ2-1; 10 bases agree with TRBD1. The CDR3 has 20 residues. Germline V gives CDR1 KGHDR, CDR2 SFDVKD. V dropped 1 base and J dropped 4; count of bases not matched to a gene: 15.

Ten or more counts support this clonotype. The rearrangement joins TRBV7-2 to TRBJ2-1; D possibly uses TRBD1 or TRBD2 (5 bases each). Germline values: CDR1 SGHTA, CDR2 FQGNSA. Trimming removed 5 bases at V and 5 bases at J, with 19 bases between. The CDR3 has 16 residues. CDR3 sequence reads: CASSPFSLEGHNEQFF. In DNA, the CDR3 is TGTGCCAGCAGCCCCTTCTCTCTAGAGGGGCACAATGAGCAGTTCTTC.